The 26 T cell receptor beta chains listed next were all sequenced from one sample in a study of CD8+CD57+ T cells in acquired aplastic anemia. Flow cytometry had shown expanded CD8+CD57+ cells in the patients chosen for sequencing. The template for TCR beta VDJ and CDR3 sequence profiling was genomic DNA. Via MiXCR, TCRdb re-called the reads, giving one row per CDR3 protein. Of over 150,000 distinct CDR3 sequences listed, 55% to 65% are singletons. The source material was sorted CD4+, CD8+, or CD8+CD57+ T cells (not recorded which) from PBMCs. These receptors were collected from a human donor with aplastic anemia.

CDR3 in amino acids: CASSRYSNEQFF. CDR3 sequence (DNA): TGTGCCAGCAGTCGCTATAGTAATGAGCAGTTCTTC. The chain carries TRBV2 and TRBJ2-1, with D hard to call. Germline lookup yields CDR1 SNHLY and CDR2 FYNNEI. The germline V and J ends were trimmed by 5 bases and 7 bases, with 9 bases remaining between them. This CDR3 comprises 12 residues.

This clonotype was picked up a small number of times. The gene calls are TRBV7-2 and TRBJ2-7; TRBD2 matches at 7 bases. The ends lost 3 bases at V and 2 bases at J; junction bases unmatched: 4. CDR1 is SGHTA and CDR2 is FQGNSA in the germline V gene. The CDR3 spans 14 residues. The CDR3 nucleotides read TGTGCCAGCAGCTTGGGGGGGACTACCTACGAGCAGTACTTC. Translation gives CASSLGGTTYEQYF.

On this clonotype itself: A much larger clone differs by one base, so this may be a read error. The V gene is TRBV7-3, the J gene TRBJ2-2; 10 bases line up with TRBD2. CDR1 and CDR2 (germline): SGHTA, FQGTGA. Trimming cost V 4 bases and J 9 bases; bases outside gene matches: 11. The CDR3 consists of 16 residues. CDR3 sequence (DNA): TGTGCCAGCAGCTGGAGCGGGGGGGCCTCAGCCAGGGAGCTGTTTTTT. Translation gives CASSWSGGASARELFF.

The chain joins TRBV5-1 to TRBJ2-6; D uncertain. Germline CDR1 is SGHRS and CDR2 is YFSETQ. V lost 4 bases, J lost 4 bases, and 12 bases lay in between. The CDR3 runs to 15 residues. The CDR3: CASSRRGGGANVLTF. CDR3 nucleotides: TGCGCCAGCAGCCGTAGAGGTGGCGGGGCCAACGTCCTGACTTTC.

This chain joins TRBV25-1 and TRBJ2-1; 8 bases are a match to TRBD2. V trimming: 6 bases; J trimming: 0 bases; junction bases outside the gene matches: 7. Per germline, CDR1 MGHDK and CDR2 SYGVNS. This CDR3 is 16 amino acids long. CDR3 sequence reads: CASRHAGTSSYNEQFF. The CDR3 DNA is TGTGCCAGCAGACATGCGGGGACTAGCTCCTACAATGAGCAGTTCTTC.

This clonotype was seen ten or more times. The rearrangement links TRBV14 to TRBJ1-1; maybe TRBD1 (5 bases). The germline V and J ends were trimmed by 0 bases and 6 bases, with 20 bases remaining between them. This CDR3 has 17 amino acids. Germline-derived CDR1 and CDR2 are SGHDN and FVKESK. CDR3: CASSQDIFQGHAPEAFF. CDR3 bases: TGTGCCAGCAGCCAAGATATATTCCAGGGCCATGCTCCTGAAGCTTTCTTT.

This chain links TRBV7-9 with TRBJ2-1; 13 nucleotides match TRBD2. CDR1 and CDR2 from the germline V gene are SEHNR and FQNEAQ (reference sequence). The CDR3 is made up of 18 amino acids. V was pared by 2 bases and J by 7 bases, with 11 bases of the junction left unmatched. CDR3 in amino acids: CASSLIYLTSGGANEQFF. DNA of the CDR3: TGTGCCAGCAGCTTAATATACCTAACTAGCGGGGGGGCGAATGAGCAGTTCTTC.

This clonotype occurred many times. The V gene is TRBV30, the J gene TRBJ2-6, with 8 bases identical to TRBD1. J was trimmed by 2 bases and V by 5 bases; bases with no gene match: 2. The CDR3 is 14 residues long. Germline-derived CDR1 and CDR2 are GTSNPN and SVGIG (reference sequence). The CDR3 reads CAWDRGTGANVLTF. CDR3 coding DNA: TGTGCCTGGGACAGGGGAACTGGGGCCAACGTCCTGACTTTC.

This CDR3 is CASSFRDRRLNTEAFF. The CDR3 nucleotides read TGTGCCAGCAGCTTCCGGGACAGGAGGCTGAACACTGAAGCTTTCTTT. This chain links TRBV7-2 with TRBJ1-1, with 8 bases that match TRBD1. The CDR3 contains 16 residues. Looked up from germline, CDR1 is SGHTA and CDR2 is FQGNSA. J was trimmed by 0 bases and V by 3 bases; bases with no gene match: 6.

The rearrangement uses TRBV2 and TRBJ1-2, with D maybe TRBD1 (5 bases). This CDR3 has 14 residues. Trimming pared 7 bases from V and 4 bases from J, leaving 16 bases between. CDR1 is SNHLY and CDR2 is FYNNEI in the germline V gene. In DNA, the CDR3 is TGTGCCAGCACCTCCTCGGCGGGGGGCTATGGCTACACCTTC. The encoded protein is CASTSSAGGYGYTF.

The rearrangement uses TRBV9 and TRBJ1-6; D remains unclear. CDR1 and CDR2 from the germline V gene are SGDLS and YYNGEE. The CDR3 length is 14 residues. Trimming shortened V by 4 bases and J by 7 bases, and 12 bases separated the two germline ends. The CDR3 DNA follows: TGTGCCAGCAGCCTCCTAGGTGGAAATTCACCCCTCCACTTT. It is translated as CASSLLGGNSPLHF.

The chain carries TRBV19 and TRBJ2-7; either TRBD1 or TRBD2 may fit D (7 bases each). Germline lookup yields CDR1 LNHDA and CDR2 SQIVND (reference sequence). Trimming cost V 5 bases and J 1 base, with 12 bases left between them. The CDR3 is 14 residues long. The CDR3 DNA sequence: TGTGCCAGTAGTCACAGGGGAGGGTCCTACGAGCAGTACTTC. It is translated as CASSHRGGSYEQYF. Combining the CDR3 with reference TRBV19 and TRBJ2-7 gives the whole variable domain DGGITQSPKYLFRKEGQNVTLSCEQNLNHDAMYWYRQDPGQGLRLIYYSQIVNDFQKGDIAEGYSVSREKKESFPLTVTSAQKNPTAFYLCASSHRGGSYEQYFGPGTRLTVT.

V gene TRBV20-1 combines with J gene TRBJ2-7; TRBD2 might be the D (6 bases). The V end was cut by 3 bases, the J end by 4 bases, with 13 bases between. The CDR3 loop spans 13 amino acids. Germline V gene sequence: CDR1 DFQATT, CDR2 SNEGSKA (reference sequence). In nucleotides, the CDR3 is TGCAGTGCTAGCGACGGGACTCCTTACGAGCAGTACTTC. As protein: CSASDGTPYEQYF.

A single count supports this clonotype. V and J are TRBV24-1 and TRBJ2-3; TRBD2 aligns across 12 bases. V was pared by 11 bases and J by 4 bases, with 6 bases of the junction left unmatched. The CDR3 sequence is 14 residues long. CDR1 KGHDR and CDR2 SFDVKD come from the germline V gene. The CDR3, as DNA: TGTGCCATTTCGACTAGCGGGGGCTCAGATACGCAGTATTTT. Its protein is CAISTSGGSDTQYF.

Ten or more counts support this clonotype. J is TRBJ1-1 and V is TRBV3-1; 11 positions match TRBD1. Germline CDR1 reads LGHDT; CDR2 reads YNNKEL (reference sequence). V lost 5 bases, J lost 3 bases, and 11 bases stayed unmatched. The CDR3 covers 17 residues. This chain's CDR3 is CASSFGTGGLGDTEAFF. The CDR3 bases are TGTGCCAGCAGCTTTGGGACAGGGGGTTTGGGGGACACTGAAGCTTTCTTT.

In this sample, this clonotype turned up many times. The chain carries TRBV7-9 and TRBJ1-5, with D perhaps TRBD1 (5 bases). V was cut by 1 base and J by 5 bases, with 9 bases left in between. Germline V gives CDR1 SEHNR, CDR2 FQNEAQ (reference sequence). The CDR3 runs to 14 residues. CDR3 sequence reads: CASSLDKGHQPQHF. CDR3 DNA sequence: TGTGCCAGCAGCTTAGATAAGGGGCATCAGCCCCAGCATTTT.

The V and J genes are TRBV20-1 and TRBJ2-3; D gene unclear. Germline CDR1 reads DFQATT; CDR2 reads SNEGSKA (reference sequence). This CDR3 is 14 amino acids long. The V gene lost 6 bases and the J gene lost 4 bases, with 17 bases spanning the gap. The CDR3 coding sequence is TGCAGTGCAACGGACCCTCGGCGGCCAGATACGCAGTATTTT. It yields the protein CSATDPRRPDTQYF.

V and J are TRBV24-1 and TRBJ1-2; TRBD1 is a possible D gene (5 bases). The CDR3 has 15 amino acids. CDR1 is KGHDR, CDR2 SFDVKD, per germline. The germline V and J ends were trimmed by 3 bases and 3 bases, with 13 bases remaining between them. CDR3 sequence: CATSDPGGTDYGYTF. For the CDR3, the DNA is TGTGCCACCAGTGATCCAGGCGGGACCGACTATGGCTACACCTTC.

This clonotype was detected only a few times. The chain links TRBV24-1 to TRBJ1-2, with 7 bases aligning to TRBD1. Germline lookup yields CDR1 KGHDR and CDR2 SFDVKD. The CDR3 totals 15 residues. After removal of 2 bases from V and 6 bases from J, the junction contained 8 bases not matched to a gene. For the CDR3, the DNA is TGTGCCACCAGTGATTCAAGGACAGGTGGTAATGGCTACACCTTC. Protein: CATSDSRTGGNGYTF.

This clonotype was counted ten times or more. This chain links TRBV10-3 with TRBJ1-2, with TRBD1 matching over 9 bases. With 6 bases clipped from V and 3 bases from J, the junction kept 11 bases outside the gene matches. CDR3 length: 16 residues. CDR1 is ENHRY and CDR2 is SYGVKD in the germline V gene. The CDR3 region is CAISRTGTGRDYGYTF. The CDR3 DNA follows: TGTGCCATCAGCAGGACCGGGACAGGGAGAGACTATGGCTACACCTTC.

This chain joins TRBV2 and TRBJ2-1; 8 bases agree with TRBD2. V shed 6 bases and J 8 bases; nucleotides not matched to a gene: 6. This CDR3 has 13 residues. CDR1 and CDR2 from the germline V gene are SNHLY and FYNNEI. The CDR3 DNA sequence: TGTGCCAGCAGAGCTACTAGCGGATATGAGCAGTTCTTC. Its translation is CASRATSGYEQFF. The full variable domain, rest sourced from reference TRBV2 and TRBJ2-1, is EPEVTQTPSHQVTQMGQEVILRCVPISNHLYFYWYRQILGQKVEFLVSFYNNEISEKSEIFDDQFSVERPDGSNFTLKIRSTKLEDSAMYFCASRATSGYEQFFGPGTRLTVL.

The CDR3, as DNA: TGTGCCACCAGTGATTTGGCGTTGGGGCGAGGTGAGCAGTTCTTC. Encoded protein: CATSDLALGRGEQFF. This chain joins TRBV24-1 and TRBJ2-1; D perhaps matches TRBD1 (5 bases). The CDR3 is 15 amino acids. The V end lost 0 bases, the J end lost 9 bases, and 14 bases lay between the germline ends. The germline gives CDR1 KGHDR, CDR2 SFDVKD.

J is TRBJ2-5 and V is TRBV14; D remains unclear. V lost 5 bases, J lost 5 bases, and 9 bases lay in between. This CDR3 comprises 12 residues. The germline V gene encodes CDR1 SGHDN and CDR2 FVKESK. DNA for the CDR3: TGTGCCAGCAGCTCCCTTTGGGAGACCCAGTACTTC. Translated, it gives CASSSLWETQYF.

The V gene is TRBV6-4, the J gene TRBJ2-2, with D unclear. This CDR3 is built from 13 residues. V was clipped by 6 bases and J by 6 bases, with 11 bases between them. Germline V gene data show CDR1 as MRHNA and CDR2 as SNTAGT. The CDR3 loop is CASSAQWPGELFF. The CDR3 region has the DNA TGTGCCAGCAGCGCCCAATGGCCCGGGGAGCTGTTTTTT.

The rearrangement links TRBV29-1 to TRBJ2-7, with D perhaps being TRBD1 or TRBD2 (7 bases each). Germline loops: CDR1 SQVTM, CDR2 ANQGSEA. This CDR3 is 11 amino acids long. The V end lost 6 bases, the J end lost 8 bases, and 14 bases lay between the germline ends. The CDR3 is CSVGQGGKQYF. In DNA, the CDR3 is TGCAGCGTCGGTCAGGGGGGGAAGCAGTACTTC.

Comments on this clonotype: Because it lacks the conserved phenylalanine or tryptophan at the end, this CDR3 is likely a read error. It is unclear where the CDR3 begins or ends on the DNA, so no DNA is shown, and the CDR3 is as TCRdb lists it. The chain uses TRBV7-9 and TRBJ2-2; the D call TRBD1 from the table was never checked on the DNA. Germline V lookup: CDR1 SEHNR, CDR2 FQNEAQ (reference sequence). The CDR3 length is 10 residues, termini included. This CDR3 is CASSLGRGGL.